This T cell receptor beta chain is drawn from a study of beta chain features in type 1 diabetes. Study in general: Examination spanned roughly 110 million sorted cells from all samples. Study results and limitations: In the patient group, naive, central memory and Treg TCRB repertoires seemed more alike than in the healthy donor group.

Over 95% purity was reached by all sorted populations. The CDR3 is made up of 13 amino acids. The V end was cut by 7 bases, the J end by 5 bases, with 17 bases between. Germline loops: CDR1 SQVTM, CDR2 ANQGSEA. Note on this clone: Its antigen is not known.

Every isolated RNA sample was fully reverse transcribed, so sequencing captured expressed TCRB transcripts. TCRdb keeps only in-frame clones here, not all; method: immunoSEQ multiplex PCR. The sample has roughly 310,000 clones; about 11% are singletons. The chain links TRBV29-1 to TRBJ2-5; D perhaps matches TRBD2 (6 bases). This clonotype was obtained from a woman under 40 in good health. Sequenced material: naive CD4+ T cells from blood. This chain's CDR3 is CSGGRGAGETQYF. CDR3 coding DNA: TGCAGCGGTGGGCGAGGGGCGGGGGAGACCCAGTACTTC. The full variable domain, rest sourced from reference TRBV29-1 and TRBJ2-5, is SAVISQKPSRDICQRGTSLTIQCQVDSQVTMMFWYRQQPGQSLTLIATANQGSEATYESGFVIDKFPISRPNLTFSTLTVSNMSPEDSSIYLCSGGRGAGETQYFGPGTRLLVL.